This T cell receptor (beta chain) was sequenced in a study of T cells after yellow fever vaccination. Across the whole study: Fractions with few cells were prepared using SMART-Seq v4 Ultra Low Input.

Broader study findings: Weaker in magnitude, the secondary response showed a faster peak on day 5 versus 15. Post-booster repertoires again held most primary-vaccination clones (about 96% CD4, about 90% CD8).

TCR cDNA was made by 5'RACE template switching, adding a universal primer site and UMIs. Each CDR3 protein is one row after TCRdb ran MiXCR on the 5' RACE reads. The repertoire has approximately 350,000 distinct CDR3 sequences, roughly 10% of them found once; the top ten carry roughly 18%. Worth noting for this clonotype: Antigen specificity is unknown.

Trimming pared 1 base from V and 10 bases from J, leaving 11 bases between. There are 14 residues in the CDR3. Germline CDR1 reads LGHNA; CDR2 reads YNFKEQ. This clonotype originated in a young man who received the YFV17D yellow fever vaccine. The chain is built from TRBV4-2 and TRBJ1-6; D gene unclear. The source material was PBMCs, sampled on the day of the first yellow fever vaccination. CDR3 sequence (DNA): TGTGCCAGCAGCCAAGTGGGTGGAGGATCACCCCTCCACTTT. Its translation is CASSQVGGGSPLHF.